This TCR beta chain emerged from a study of shared clonotypes between healthy human individuals. The CDR3 runs to 18 residues. Losses at the gene ends were 5 bases for V and 7 bases for J; bases not matched to a gene: 15. CDR1 is SGHVS and CDR2 is FQNEAQ in the germline V gene. Only in-frame clones appear in the TCRdb table, and some are missing; sequencing was by immunoSEQ multiplex PCR. The table includes more than 2 million clones, around 93% detected once. Broader study findings: It was the few donors that limited the genetic and exposure-history diversity represented.

A remark on this clone: Its antigen remains unknown.

CD45RO-negative, CCR7-positively selected cells formed the naive CD8 fraction, excluding terminally differentiated effector memory CD45RA+ cells. The chain recombines TRBV7-8 with TRBJ2-7, with 15 bases that match TRBD2. Specimen: naive CD8+ T cells from PBMCs. This TCR was recovered from a young man in good health. Some clones in this sample may be carry-over from other donors' samples. The chain's CDR3 is CASSPGLAGGEVSGEQYF. The CDR3 nucleotides are TGTGCCAGCAGCCCTGGACTAGCGGGAGGGGAAGTATCGGGAGAGCAGTACTTC.